The 21 T cell receptor beta chains below come from one sample, sequenced in a study of shared clonotypes between healthy human individuals. Naive-designated CD8 cells lacked CD45RO, were positively enriched for CCR7, and omitted terminally differentiated effector memory CD45RA+ cells. Here immunoSEQ multiplex PCR was the method, and the copy in TCRdb shows in-frame clones only, minus some. The table has some 2.1 million clones, 93% seen once. The material sequenced was naive CD8+ T cells from PBMCs. The origin of the receptors is a man aged 18 to 30 in good health. Some clones in this sample may be carry-over from other donors' samples.

Comment on this clone: This sample includes further DNA sequences coding for the same CDR3. The chain links TRBV19 to TRBJ1-1, with a tentative D call TRBD1 (6 bases). Germline values: CDR1 LNHDA, CDR2 SQIVND (reference sequence). This CDR3 has 14 amino acids. Between the trimmed V and J ends, which lost 3 bases and 1 base, there was a span of 9 bases. In nucleotides, the CDR3 is TGTGCCAGTAGTATCCGGACAGCGAACACTGAAGCTTTCTTT. It specifies CASSIRTANTEAFF.

A word on this clone: The sample has other DNA sequences that encode this CDR3 too. This chain joins TRBV5-1 and TRBJ2-7; D is unclear. Germline V gene lookup returns CDR1 SGHRS and CDR2 YFSETQ. Between the trimmed V and J ends, which lost 2 bases and 0 bases, there was a span of 6 bases. The CDR3 sequence is 13 residues long. The CDR3 DNA follows: TGCGCCAGCAGCTTCGGCACCTCCTACGAGCAGTACTTC. Its protein product is CASSFGTSYEQYF.

The gene calls are TRBV4-2 and TRBJ2-7, with TRBD1 matching 12 bases. Germline V gives CDR1 LGHNA, CDR2 YNFKEQ. The junction had 15 bases not matched to a gene; V was cut back by 0 bases and J by 6 bases. This CDR3 contains 19 residues. The CDR3 DNA sequence: TGTGCCAGCAGCCAAGATGAAGGGACAGGGGGCGGCCTATCCGGCGAGCAGTACTTC. This sequence encodes CASSQDEGTGGGLSGEQYF.

V and J are TRBV19 and TRBJ1-1; TRBD1 might be the D (5 bases). This CDR3 has 15 amino acids. The V gene lost 0 bases and the J gene lost 5 bases, with 13 bases spanning the gap. Germline assignment: CDR1 LNHDA and CDR2 SQIVND (reference sequence). CDR3 sequence: CASSIEAGVRTEAFF. In DNA form, the CDR3 reads TGTGCCAGTAGTATAGAGGCGGGGGTTAGGACTGAAGCTTTCTTT.

The chain recombines TRBV18 with TRBJ1-1; D is unclear. Deletions cut 0 bases from V and 6 bases from J, with 5 bases between. CDR1 and CDR2 from the germline V gene are KGHSH and LQKENI. CDR3 length: 12 amino acids. The CDR3 DNA follows: TGTGCCAGCTCACCACCAGGAGCTGAAGCTTTCTTT. This gives the protein CASSPPGAEAFF.

The rearrangement links TRBV5-1 to TRBJ2-7; 8 nucleotides agree with TRBD2. With V trimmed by 4 bases and J by 6 bases, 6 bases remained unmatched. CDR3 length: 13 amino acids. The germline gives CDR1 SGHRS, CDR2 YFSETQ. CDR3 sequence reads: CASSPGGALEQYF. In nucleotides, the CDR3 is TGCGCCAGCAGCCCGGGGGGGGCTCTCGAGCAGTACTTC.

With regard to this clone: Other DNA sequences in this sample translate to the same CDR3. The chain couples TRBV27 to TRBJ1-2; D gene uncertain. Per the germline V gene, CDR1 is MNHEY and CDR2 is SMNVEV (reference sequence). The CDR3 runs to 12 residues. Trimming removed 5 bases from V and 1 base from J, with 5 bases in between. For the CDR3, the DNA is TGTGCCAGCAGTCCCGGTAACTATGGCTACACCTTC. It encodes CASSPGNYGYTF.

The genes are TRBV7-8 and TRBJ1-1; no definite D call. V was shortened by 0 bases and J by 4 bases, with 15 bases between the two germline ends. This CDR3 is 16 amino acids long. The V gene's germline CDR1 is SGHVS and CDR2 FQNEAQ. The CDR3 region is CASSLANNGPATEAFF. CDR3 in DNA: TGTGCCAGCAGCTTAGCAAACAACGGTCCAGCCACTGAAGCTTTCTTT.

Only a few counts were recorded for this clone. The chain couples TRBV19 to TRBJ2-1; no clear D. This CDR3 contains 12 residues. V was pared by 5 bases and J by 8 bases, with 10 bases between. Germline CDR1 reads LNHDA; CDR2 reads SQIVND (reference sequence). As DNA, the CDR3 is TGTGCCAGTAGTTTCGACCGAGATGAGCAGTTCTTC. Translated, it gives CASSFDRDEQFF.

The rearrangement joins TRBV15 to TRBJ2-2, with D possibly matching TRBD1 (7 bases). The V end lost 5 bases, the J end lost 7 bases, and 17 bases lay between the germline ends. The CDR3 sequence is 15 residues long. Germline V gives CDR1 LNHNV, CDR2 YYDKDF (reference sequence). CDR3 protein: CATSLSRGAGGELFF. For the CDR3, the DNA is TGTGCCACCAGCCTATCCAGGGGGGCCGGCGGGGAGCTGTTTTTT.

The gene calls are TRBV5-6 and TRBJ2-7; 11 positions match TRBD2. The V segment lost 0 bases and the J segment 5 bases; nucleotides outside the gene matches: 7. The CDR3 consists of 16 residues. Germline V gene data show CDR1 as SGHDT and CDR2 as YYEEEE. As DNA, the CDR3 is TGTGCCAGCAGCTTGGTCTTGACTAGCGGGAACGACGAGCAGTACTTC. Amino acids: CASSLVLTSGNDEQYF.

A remark on this clone: Since a much larger clone is just one base distant, this may be a read error. The same CDR3 also results from other DNA sequences found in this sample. V is TRBV28 and J is TRBJ1-1; D uncertain. The germline gives CDR1 MDHEN, CDR2 SYDVKM. CDR3 length: 13 amino acids. V lost 1 base and J lost 1, with 4 bases in between. CDR3 bases: TGTGCCAGCAGTTTATCGGAGAACACTGAAGCTTTCTTT. It is translated as CASSLSENTEAFF.

CDR3 DNA: TGTGCCAGCAGTTTATCGGCTCCCCGCGGGAGGAATGAGCAGTTCTTC. This gives the protein CASSLSAPRGRNEQFF. The V call is TRBV27, the J call TRBJ2-1, with 8 positions matching TRBD2. The CDR3 contains 16 residues. CDR1 is MNHEY, CDR2 SMNVEV, per germline (reference sequence). V was pared by 0 bases and J by 7 bases, with 8 bases of the junction left unmatched.

The sample holds one count of this clone. The V gene is TRBV30, the J gene TRBJ2-1, with TRBD1 matching over 8 bases. V was clipped by 5 bases and J by 7 bases; unmatched bases: 16. This CDR3 spans 16 amino acids. Germline CDR1 is GTSNPN and CDR2 is SVGIG (reference sequence). CDR3 region: CAWLNDRQGTRNEQFF. The CDR3 coding sequence is TGTGCCTGGCTAAACGATCGACAGGGGACGAGGAATGAGCAGTTCTTC.

The gene calls are TRBV9 and TRBJ2-1; TRBD2 matches at 8 bases. The germline V gene has CDR1 SGDLS and CDR2 YYNGEE. This CDR3 is built from 16 residues. The J segment lost 9 bases and the V segment lost 3 bases, leaving 14 bases of the junction unmatched. The CDR3 reads CASSATGTRGVGEQFF. The CDR3 DNA is TGTGCCAGCAGCGCTACCGGGACTAGGGGTGTAGGTGAGCAGTTCTTC.

The chain employs TRBV5-1 and TRBJ2-1; 14 bases are a match to TRBD2. The CDR3 has 17 amino acids. The V segment lost 4 bases and the J segment 5 bases; nucleotides outside the gene matches: 8. From germline, CDR1 is SGHRS and CDR2 YFSETQ. CDR3 bases: TGCGCCAGCAGCACCGGACTAGCGGGAGGCGGGGACAATGAGCAGTTCTTC. Translation: CASSTGLAGGGDNEQFF.

The chain recombines TRBV5-6 with TRBJ1-1; 9 bases match TRBD1. Unmatched junction bases numbered 5, after V lost 3 bases and J lost 11 bases. The germline V gene has CDR1 SGHDT and CDR2 YYEEEE. The CDR3 sequence is 12 residues long. CDR3 in DNA: TGTGCCAGCAGCTACGGGACAGGGCCCGCTTTCTTT. As protein: CASSYGTGPAFF.

The chain employs TRBV6-1 and TRBJ2-2; 8 nucleotides line up with TRBD2. Trimming cost V 1 base and J 4 bases; bases outside gene matches: 5. CDR3 length: 16 amino acids. Germline V gives CDR1 MNHNS, CDR2 SASEGT. CDR3: CASSEVLAEGTGELFF. As DNA, the CDR3 is TGTGCCAGCAGTGAAGTACTAGCGGAAGGCACCGGGGAGCTGTTTTTT.

This clone was found once. CDR3 amino acids: CASSVEDNFYEQYF. The CDR3 nucleotides are TGTGCCAGCAGCGTCGAGGACAATTTCTACGAGCAGTACTTC. The chain recombines TRBV9 with TRBJ2-7; TRBD1 might be the D (5 bases). V was shortened by 2 bases and J by 3 bases, with 12 bases between the two germline ends. The CDR3 loop spans 14 amino acids. CDR1 and CDR2 from the germline V gene are SGDLS and YYNGEE.

The V call is TRBV9, the J call TRBJ2-1, with 7 bases lining up with TRBD2. The germline V gene has CDR1 SGDLS and CDR2 YYNGEE. The CDR3 is made up of 14 amino acids. Losses at the gene ends were 0 bases for V and 7 bases for J; bases not matched to a gene: 4. The CDR3 DNA reads as TGTGCCAGCAGCGTAGCCGAGGGAGGGAATGAGCAGTTCTTC. It translates to CASSVAEGGNEQFF.

DNA for the CDR3: TGTGCCAGCTCACCCGGGACGGCTATTCACTCTGGGGCCAACGTCCTGACTTTC. Its translation: CASSPGTAIHSGANVLTF. This sequence joins TRBV18 and TRBJ2-6; D might be TRBD1 or TRBD2, each matching 5 bases. Trimming pared 3 bases from V and 0 bases from J, leaving 15 bases between. CDR1 is KGHSH and CDR2 is LQKENI in the germline V gene. CDR3 length: 18 residues.